In its sample, the clone carrying this T cell receptor (beta chain) was seen many times. Its antigen is undetermined. This record belongs to a study of CD8+CD57+ T cells in acquired aplastic anemia. Study context: The sorted CD4+ and CD8+ cells yielded an average around 3 ug of DNA.

Findings and caveats of the study: In CD8+ cells, Simpson's diversity showed no significant difference between patients and controls. There were around 28 CD8+ CDR3 sequences that occurred in both patients and controls.

TCR beta VDJ and CDR3 profiling used genomic DNA as template. TCRdb reprocessed the reads via MiXCR and lists one record per CDR3 protein. Here the sample spans 150,000 to 200,000 distinct CDR3 sequences, 64% being singletons. Germline V lookup: CDR1 LGHDT, CDR2 YNNKEL (reference sequence). V shed 3 bases and J shed 5 bases, with 14 bases lying between them. The CDR3 contains 15 residues. The TCR was taken from a human donor with severe aplastic anemia or a healthy control (not recorded which). Sequences were obtained from sorted CD4+, CD8+, or CD8+CD57+ T cells (not recorded which) from PBMCs. The rearrangement uses TRBV3-1 and TRBJ2-1; D gene ambiguous. The chain's CDR3 is CASSHLVDGDNEQFF. The CDR3, as DNA: TGTGCCAGCAGCCACCTGGTAGACGGAGACAATGAGCAGTTCTTC.